This T cell receptor (beta chain) derives from a study of OX40 agonist ivuxolimab in advanced cancers. The wider study: In this trial design, patients received ivuxolimab intravenously at 0.01 to 10 mg/kg every 2 weeks.

This CDR3 has 13 residues. CDR1 is MDHEN, CDR2 SYDVKM, per germline. Trimming removed 4 bases at V and 6 bases at J, with 10 bases between. The data were produced by immunoSEQ multiplex PCR, yet TCRdb's version contains in-frame clones alone and is incomplete. Among 35,000 to 45,000 clones listed, roughly nine tenths were seen once. The sequence derives from an adult with an advanced solid tumor such as melanoma, head and neck, liver or kidney cancer. The J gene is TRBJ2-1, the V gene TRBV28; D is unclear. The specimen comprised CD4+ or CD8+ T cells sorted from blood, sampled in a trial of the OX40 agonist ivuxolimab. The CDR3 loop is CASSYRGLNEQFF. DNA of the CDR3: TGTGCCAGCAGTTATCGAGGTCTCAATGAGCAGTTCTTC.